The rows below give T cell receptor beta chains drawn from one sample of a study of spatial heterogeneity in lung cancer. TCRdb used MiXCR to reprocess the 5' RACE reads, holding one entry per CDR3 protein. Of roughly 120,000 distinct CDR3 sequences listed, 12% are singletons. The sequenced sample was PBMCs, obtained at follow-up. Source of these receptors: a male donor with early-stage non-small cell lung cancer. CDR3s include the opening cysteine and the closing phenylalanine or tryptophan. The D gene is left open where the match is weak. For some rows the clone size is stated as once, few or many, or as a class when expanded; others skip it.

clone_size: many
v_call: TRBV5-5
d_call: NA
j_call: TRBJ1-2
cdr3_nt: TGTGCCAGCAGCCCCAGGGGCAGAGACTATGGCTACACCTTC
cdr3_aa: CASSPRGRDYGYTF

clone_size: NA
v_call: TRBV20-1
d_call: NA
j_call: TRBJ1-3
cdr3_nt: TGCAGTGCTAGAAGGGACGGCCCTGGAAACACCATATATTTT
cdr3_aa: CSARRDGPGNTIYF

clone_size: few
v_call: TRBV4-2
d_call: NA
j_call: TRBJ2-3
cdr3_nt: TGTGCCAGCAGCCAAGGGTCGACTTCAGATACGCAGTATTTT
cdr3_aa: CASSQGSTSDTQYF

clone_size: few
v_call: TRBV24-1
d_call: TRBD2
j_call: TRBJ2-1
cdr3_nt: TGTGCCACCAGTGATTCGGGACTAGCGAGGAATGAGCAGTTCTTC
cdr3_aa: CATSDSGLARNEQFF

clone_size: NA
v_call: TRBV28
d_call: NA
j_call: TRBJ1-5
cdr3_nt: TGTGCCAGCATACAGTGGGGTGGCAATCAGCCCCAGCATTTT
cdr3_aa: CASIQWGGNQPQHF

clone_size: few
v_call: TRBV5-1
d_call: TRBD1
j_call: TRBJ1-2
cdr3_nt: TGCGCCAGCAGCCCGGGGGACAGATCTAACTATGGCTACACCTTC
cdr3_aa: CASSPGDRSNYGYTF

clone_size: NA
v_call: TRBV7-3
d_call: NA
j_call: TRBJ2-4
cdr3_nt: TGTGCCAGCTCCCCGCGAGGTCGTAGTAGACTAGCCAAAAACATTCAGTACTTC
cdr3_aa: CASSPRGRSRLAKNIQYF

clone_size: many
v_call: TRBV20-1
d_call: TRBD2
j_call: TRBJ2-7
cdr3_nt: TGCAGTGCTACTAGCGGGGGAAGCACCTACGAGCAGTACTTC
cdr3_aa: CSATSGGSTYEQYF

clone_size: many
v_call: TRBV10-3
d_call: TRBD2
j_call: TRBJ2-3
cdr3_nt: TGTGCCATCAGTGGACTAGCGGGGGAGGATACGCAGTATTTT
cdr3_aa: CAISGLAGEDTQYF

clone_size: NA
v_call: TRBV27
d_call: TRBD1
j_call: TRBJ1-6
cdr3_nt: TGTGCCAGCAGTTTCGGACAGGACCGTCTAACCCTCCACTTT
cdr3_aa: CASSFGQDRLTLHF

clone_size: many
v_call: TRBV4-1
d_call: TRBD1
j_call: TRBJ2-5
cdr3_nt: TGCGCCAGCAGCAAAAGAGGACAGGGGGAGACCCAGTACTTC
cdr3_aa: CASSKRGQGETQYF

clone_size: few
v_call: TRBV9
d_call: NA
j_call: TRBJ2-7
cdr3_nt: TGTGCCAGCAGCGTAGACCAGACCTACGAGCAGTACTTC
cdr3_aa: CASSVDQTYEQYF

clone_size: NA
v_call: TRBV20-1
d_call: TRBD2
j_call: TRBJ2-7
cdr3_nt: TGCAGTGCTACACAGATCGGTAGCGGGGGCGTCGGCTACGAGCAGTACTTC
cdr3_aa: CSATQIGSGGVGYEQYF

clone_size: NA
v_call: TRBV4-2
d_call: NA
j_call: TRBJ2-5
cdr3_nt: TGTGCCAGCAGCCAAGATCACGGGGAGACCCAGTACTTC
cdr3_aa: CASSQDHGETQYF

clone_size: few
v_call: TRBV20-1
d_call: NA
j_call: TRBJ2-4
cdr3_nt: TGCAGTGCTCTCGACTGGAAACTAGCCAAAAACATTCAGTACTTC
cdr3_aa: CSALDWKLAKNIQYF

clone_size: many
v_call: TRBV6-6
d_call: NA
j_call: TRBJ1-1
cdr3_nt: TGTGCCAGCAGACTACTTACTAACACTGAAGCTTTCTTT
cdr3_aa: CASRLLTNTEAFF

clone_size: NA
v_call: TRBV12-3/TRBV12-4
d_call: NA
j_call: TRBJ2-7
cdr3_nt: TGTGCCAGCACCGACTGGATGCACTACGAGCAGTACTTC
cdr3_aa: CASTDWMHYEQYF

clone_size: many
v_call: TRBV13
d_call: NA
j_call: TRBJ2-1
cdr3_nt: TGTGCCAACACGAAAAGAGGGGCGAATGAGCAGTTCTTC
cdr3_aa: CANTKRGANEQFF

clone_size: few
v_call: TRBV28
d_call: TRBD1
j_call: TRBJ2-7
cdr3_nt: TGTGCCAGCAGTCGCCCCGGGACAGGGGTCTCCTACGAGCAGTACTTC
cdr3_aa: CASSRPGTGVSYEQYF

clone_size: many
v_call: TRBV10-2
d_call: TRBD1
j_call: TRBJ2-1
cdr3_nt: TGCGCCAGCAGCCTACAGGGGGCATCCTACAATGAGCAGTTCTTC
cdr3_aa: CASSLQGASYNEQFF

clone_size: NA
v_call: TRBV6-5
d_call: NA
j_call: TRBJ1-2
cdr3_nt: TGTGCCAGCAGCTGGGACCCAGCGGCGGGATACTATGGCTACACCTTC
cdr3_aa: CASSWDPAAGYYGYTF

clone_size: few
v_call: TRBV29-1
d_call: NA
j_call: TRBJ1-2
cdr3_nt: TGCAGCGCATCCTGGGGGGCTAACTATGGCTACACCTTC
cdr3_aa: CSASWGANYGYTF

clone_size: many
v_call: TRBV5-1
d_call: TRBD1
j_call: TRBJ1-3
cdr3_nt: TGCGCCAGCAGCCCCGGGACAGGACGGAACACCATATATTTT
cdr3_aa: CASSPGTGRNTIYF

clone_size: many
v_call: TRBV7-8
d_call: TRBD2
j_call: TRBJ2-1
cdr3_nt: TGTGCCAGCAGCTTACGAAGTAGCGGGGGGACAAGCGGAATCGGTGAGCAGTTCTTC
cdr3_aa: CASSLRSSGGTSGIGEQFF

clone_size: few
v_call: TRBV5-4
d_call: NA
j_call: TRBJ2-3
cdr3_nt: TGTGCCAGCAGCTTGCTTATGGATACGCAGTATTTT
cdr3_aa: CASSLLMDTQYF

clone_size: NA
v_call: TRBV6-6
d_call: NA
j_call: TRBJ2-7
cdr3_nt: TGTGCCAGCAGTTCCGACGGGACTCCCGACTTC
cdr3_aa: CASSSDGTPDF

clone_size: many
v_call: TRBV7-4
d_call: NA
j_call: TRBJ2-5
cdr3_nt: TGTGCCGTACCAGTTGGCGAGACCCAGTACTTC
cdr3_aa: CAVPVGETQYF

clone_size: many
v_call: TRBV20-1
d_call: NA
j_call: TRBJ1-5
cdr3_nt: TGCAGTGCTGGACCGGAGACTTATAGCAATCAGCCCCAGCATTTT
cdr3_aa: CSAGPETYSNQPQHF

clone_size: few
v_call: TRBV6-2/TRBV6-3
d_call: TRBD1
j_call: TRBJ2-7
cdr3_nt: TGTGCCAGCTGTCAACGGGACAGCTCCTACGAGCAGTACTTC
cdr3_aa: CASCQRDSSYEQYF

clone_size: few
v_call: TRBV7-8
d_call: NA
j_call: TRBJ2-2
cdr3_nt: TGTGCCAGCAGCTTTATAAGATTCGAGGCCGGGGAGCTGTTTTTT
cdr3_aa: CASSFIRFEAGELFF

clone_size: many
v_call: TRBV24-1
d_call: TRBD1
j_call: TRBJ1-2
cdr3_nt: TGTGCCACCAGTGAGGGGACAGGGAGCCATGGCTACACCTTC
cdr3_aa: CATSEGTGSHGYTF

clone_size: few
v_call: TRBV25-1
d_call: NA
j_call: TRBJ2-1
cdr3_nt: TGTGCCAGCAGTGAATCGTTGGGGTACAATGAGCAGTTCTTC
cdr3_aa: CASSESLGYNEQFF

clone_size: NA
v_call: TRBV5-1
d_call: NA
j_call: TRBJ1-1
cdr3_nt: TGCGCCAGCAGCTTGGAGGGGTCGGGGGAAGCTTTCTTT
cdr3_aa: CASSLEGSGEAFF